The entry below gives a single TCR beta chain sequence along with its context. Antigen: not known. This sample was taken from a study of cytomegalovirus exposure and HLA in healthy donors. Study-wide results and caveats: There were three CMV-associated chains whose specificity for CMV antigens was confirmed in vitro.

Germline V gives CDR1 SGHNT, CDR2 YENEEA. J was trimmed by 5 bases and V by 1 base; bases with no gene match: 10. CDR3 length equals 17 residues. 13 Jbeta primers and 60 Vbeta primers were used for the PCR. Assay used: immunoSEQ multiplex PCR; TCRdb lists only in-frame clones, some missing. The table has roughly 92,000 clones, roughly 79% seen once. Source material: PBMCs. The clonotype comes from an older woman in good health and CMV-seropositive. The chain joins TRBV11-3 to TRBJ1-2, with TRBD1 identical over 10 bases. The CDR3: CASSLGGTGEIIYGYTF. Here the CDR3 DNA reads TGTGCCAGCAGCTTAGGAGGGACAGGGGAAATAATTTATGGCTACACCTTC.